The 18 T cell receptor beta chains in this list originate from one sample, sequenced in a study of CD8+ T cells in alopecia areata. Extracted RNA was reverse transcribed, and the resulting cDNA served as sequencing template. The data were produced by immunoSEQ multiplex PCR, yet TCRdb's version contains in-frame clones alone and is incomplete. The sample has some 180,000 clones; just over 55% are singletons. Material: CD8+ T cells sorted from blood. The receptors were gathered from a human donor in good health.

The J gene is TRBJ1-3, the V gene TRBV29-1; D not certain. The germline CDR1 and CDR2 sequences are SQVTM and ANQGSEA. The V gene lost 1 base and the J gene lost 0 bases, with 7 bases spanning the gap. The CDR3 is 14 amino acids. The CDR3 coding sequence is TGCAGCGTTGAAGGCACCGACTCTGGAAACACCATATATTTT. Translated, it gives CSVEGTDSGNTIYF. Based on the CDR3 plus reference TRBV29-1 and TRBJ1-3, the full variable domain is SAVISQKPSRDICQRGTSLTIQCQVDSQVTMMFWYRQQPGQSLTLIATANQGSEATYESGFVIDKFPISRPNLTFSTLTVSNMSPEDSSIYLCSVEGTDSGNTIYFGEGSWLTVV.

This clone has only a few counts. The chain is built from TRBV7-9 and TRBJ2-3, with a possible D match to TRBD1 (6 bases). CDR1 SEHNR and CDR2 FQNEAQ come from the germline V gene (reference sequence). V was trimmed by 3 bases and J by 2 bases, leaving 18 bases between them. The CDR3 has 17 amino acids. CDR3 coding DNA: TGTGCCAGCAGCTTCCCTGGCCCAGGGGATAACACAGATACGCAGTATTTT. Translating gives CASSFPGPGDNTDTQYF.

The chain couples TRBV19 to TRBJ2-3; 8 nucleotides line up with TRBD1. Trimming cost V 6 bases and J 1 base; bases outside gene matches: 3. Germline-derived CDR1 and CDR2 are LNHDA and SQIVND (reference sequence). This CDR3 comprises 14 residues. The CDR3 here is CASSPDRGTDTQYF. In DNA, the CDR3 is TGTGCCAGTAGCCCGGACAGGGGCACAGATACGCAGTATTTT.

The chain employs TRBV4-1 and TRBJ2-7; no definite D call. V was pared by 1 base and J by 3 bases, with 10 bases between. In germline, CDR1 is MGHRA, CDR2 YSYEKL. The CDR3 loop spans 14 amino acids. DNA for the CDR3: TGCGCCAGCAGCCAAGGAGGCAGTCTCTACGAGCAGTACTTC. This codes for CASSQGGSLYEQYF.

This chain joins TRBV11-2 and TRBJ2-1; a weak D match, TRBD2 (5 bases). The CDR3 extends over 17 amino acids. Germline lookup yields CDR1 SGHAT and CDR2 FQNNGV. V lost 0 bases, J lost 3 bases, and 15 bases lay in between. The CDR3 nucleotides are TGTGCCAGCAGCTTAGATGTACGAGGAGGTGTCTACAATGAGCAGTTCTTC. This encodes CASSLDVRGGVYNEQFF.

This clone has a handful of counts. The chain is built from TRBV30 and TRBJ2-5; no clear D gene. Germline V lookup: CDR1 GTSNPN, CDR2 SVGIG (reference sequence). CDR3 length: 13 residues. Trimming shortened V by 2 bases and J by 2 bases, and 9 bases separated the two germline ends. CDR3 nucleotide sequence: TGTGCCTGGAGTATAAAATATCAAGAGACCCAGTACTTC. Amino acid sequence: CAWSIKYQETQYF. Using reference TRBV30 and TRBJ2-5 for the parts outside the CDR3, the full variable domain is SQTIHQWPATLVQPVGSPLSLECTVEGTSNPNLYWYRQAAGRGLQLLFYSVGIGQISSEVPQNLSASRPQDRQFILSSKKLLLSDSGFYLCAWSIKYQETQYFGPGTRLLVL.

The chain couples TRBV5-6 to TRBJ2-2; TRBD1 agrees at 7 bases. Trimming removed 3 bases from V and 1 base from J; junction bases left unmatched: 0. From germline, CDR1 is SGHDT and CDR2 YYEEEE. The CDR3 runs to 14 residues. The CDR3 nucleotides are TGTGCCAGCAGCTGGACAGGGAACACCGGGGAGCTGTTTTTT. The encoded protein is CASSWTGNTGELFF. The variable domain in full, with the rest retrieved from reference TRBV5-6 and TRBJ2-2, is DAGVTQSPTHLIKTRGQQVTLRCSPKSGHDTVSWYQQALGQGPQFIFQYYEEEERQRGNFPDRFSGHQFPNYSSELNVNALLLGDSALYLCASSWTGNTGELFFGEGSRLTVL.

The CDR3 nucleotides read TGTGCCAGCAGCCCGCACCCCCGTAACTATGGCTACACCTTC. This gives the protein CASSPHPRNYGYTF. The rearrangement joins TRBV13 to TRBJ1-2; D call uncertain. Trimming took off 5 bases at V and 1 base at J, with 11 bases between the two ends. CDR3 length: 14 amino acids. Germline V gives CDR1 PRHDT, CDR2 FYEKMQ (reference sequence).

As DNA, the CDR3 is TGTGCCAGCATAAAGAGGGGCACAGATACGCAGTATTTT. Translating it yields CASIKRGTDTQYF. This chain links TRBV6-5 with TRBJ2-3, with D perhaps matching TRBD2 (5 bases). The germline gives CDR1 MNHEY, CDR2 SVGAGI. The CDR3 length is 13 residues. Deletions cut 7 bases from V and 1 base from J, with 9 bases between.

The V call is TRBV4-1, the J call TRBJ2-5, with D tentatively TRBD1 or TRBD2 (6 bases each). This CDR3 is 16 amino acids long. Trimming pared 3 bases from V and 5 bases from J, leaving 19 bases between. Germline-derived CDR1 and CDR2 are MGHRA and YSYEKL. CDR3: CASSQSGNGGGETQYF. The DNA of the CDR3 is TGCGCCAGCAGCCAGTCAGGGAACGGGGGCGGGGAGACCCAGTACTTC.

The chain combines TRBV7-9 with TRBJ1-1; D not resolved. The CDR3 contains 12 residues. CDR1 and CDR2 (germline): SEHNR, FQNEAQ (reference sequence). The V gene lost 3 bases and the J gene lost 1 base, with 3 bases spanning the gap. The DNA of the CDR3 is TGTGCCAGCAGCTTGGAGAACACTGAAGCTTTCTTT. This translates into CASSLENTEAFF.

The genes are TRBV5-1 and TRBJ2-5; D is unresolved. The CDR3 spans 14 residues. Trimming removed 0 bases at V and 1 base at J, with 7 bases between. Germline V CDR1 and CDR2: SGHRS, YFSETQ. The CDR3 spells CASSLEVAQETQYF. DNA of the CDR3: TGCGCCAGCAGCTTGGAAGTTGCCCAAGAGACCCAGTACTTC.

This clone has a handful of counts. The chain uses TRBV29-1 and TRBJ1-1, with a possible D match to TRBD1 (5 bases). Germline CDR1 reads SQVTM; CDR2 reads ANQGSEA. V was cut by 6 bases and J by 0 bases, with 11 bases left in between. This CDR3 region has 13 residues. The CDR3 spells CSVTTGLNTEAFF. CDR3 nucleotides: TGCAGCGTGACTACAGGTCTGAACACTGAAGCTTTCTTT.

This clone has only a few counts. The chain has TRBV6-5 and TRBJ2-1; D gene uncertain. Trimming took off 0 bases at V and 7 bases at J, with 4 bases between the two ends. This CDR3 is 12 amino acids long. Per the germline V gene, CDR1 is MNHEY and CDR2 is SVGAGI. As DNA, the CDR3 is TGTGCCAGCAGTTACTCGACGAATGAGCAGTTCTTC. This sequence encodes CASSYSTNEQFF.

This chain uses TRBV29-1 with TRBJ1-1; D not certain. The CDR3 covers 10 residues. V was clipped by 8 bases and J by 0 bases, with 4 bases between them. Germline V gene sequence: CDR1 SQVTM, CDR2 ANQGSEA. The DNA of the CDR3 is TGCAGCCACATGAACACTGAAGCTTTCTTT. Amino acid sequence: CSHMNTEAFF. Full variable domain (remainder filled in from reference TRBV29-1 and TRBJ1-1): SAVISQKPSRDICQRGTSLTIQCQVDSQVTMMFWYRQQPGQSLTLIATANQGSEATYESGFVIDKFPISRPNLTFSTLTVSNMSPEDSSIYLCSHMNTEAFFGQGTRLTVV.

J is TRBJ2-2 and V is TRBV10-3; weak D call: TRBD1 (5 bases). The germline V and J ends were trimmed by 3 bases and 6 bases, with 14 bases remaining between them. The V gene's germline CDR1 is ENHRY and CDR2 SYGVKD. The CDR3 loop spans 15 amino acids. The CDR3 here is CAISEGSGSAGELFF. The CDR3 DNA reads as TGTGCCATCAGTGAAGGATCAGGGTCGGCCGGGGAGCTGTTTTTT.

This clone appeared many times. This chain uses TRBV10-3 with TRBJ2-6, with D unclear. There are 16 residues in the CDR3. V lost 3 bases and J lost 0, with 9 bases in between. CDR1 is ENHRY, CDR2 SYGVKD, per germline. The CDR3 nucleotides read TGTGCCATCAGTGATCTGGGGTCCTCTGGGGCCAACGTCCTGACTTTC. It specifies CAISDLGSSGANVLTF.

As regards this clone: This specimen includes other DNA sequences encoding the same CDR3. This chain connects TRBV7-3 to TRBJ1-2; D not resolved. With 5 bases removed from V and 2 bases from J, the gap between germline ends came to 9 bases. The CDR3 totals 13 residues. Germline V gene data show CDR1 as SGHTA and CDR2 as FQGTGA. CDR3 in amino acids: CASSPDGNYGYTF. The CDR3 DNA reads TGTGCCAGCAGCCCAGACGGAAACTATGGCTACACCTTC.